This T cell receptor (beta chain) was observed in a study of CD8+CD57+ T cells in acquired aplastic anemia. Genomic DNA served as template for TCR beta VDJ and CDR3 profiling. TCRdb reanalysed the reads using MiXCR and keeps one entry per CDR3 protein. This table holds some 120,000 distinct CDR3 sequences, 40% found once. This CDR3 spans 16 amino acids. The junction had 15 bases not matched to a gene; V was cut back by 5 bases and J by 5 bases. The germline V gene has CDR1 SQVTM and CDR2 ANQGSEA. The sequenced patients had an expansion of CD8+CD57+ cells seen by flow cytometry. This chain links TRBV29-1 with TRBJ2-5, with 9 nucleotides matching TRBD1. Source material: sorted CD4+, CD8+, or CD8+CD57+ T cells (not recorded which) from PBMCs. The receptor was derived from a human donor with aplastic anemia. CDR3 protein: CSVRGQGIRGPETQYF. Here the CDR3 DNA reads TGCAGCGTTCGGGGACAGGGTATTCGAGGTCCGGAGACCCAGTACTTC.